The 3 T cell receptor beta chains listed next were all sequenced from one sample in a study of control samples from healthy donors and cancer patients. Method: immunoSEQ multiplex PCR; TCRdb's copy keeps in-frame clones and lacks some. The data hold 95,000 to 100,000 clones, with roughly four fifths observed a single time. Sequencing was performed on blood. All receptors come from a man in his 60s in good health.

This clone was detected only once. The V and J genes are TRBV7-8 and TRBJ1-2; maybe TRBD1 (5 bases). Germline loops: CDR1 SGHVS, CDR2 FQNEAQ. V shed 2 bases and J shed 4 bases, with 20 bases lying between them. The CDR3 is made up of 17 amino acids. The CDR3 bases are TGTGCCAGCAGCTTATGGGGAGGGGCGGCGGGCTCCTATGGCTACACCTTC. Protein sequence: CASSLWGGAAGSYGYTF.

The table lists this clone with a count of one. The chain has TRBV7-9 and TRBJ1-4, with 8 bases that match TRBD1. Germline values: CDR1 SEHNR, CDR2 FQNEAQ (reference sequence). The CDR3 has 17 residues. The J segment lost 0 bases and the V segment lost 5 bases, leaving 8 bases of the junction unmatched. CDR3 bases: TGTGCCAGCAGCCTGAGACAGGGGCAGGCAACTAATGAAAAACTGTTTTTT. Amino acids: CASSLRQGQATNEKLFF.

The chain links TRBV4-1 to TRBJ1-2; D uncertain. CDR1 is MGHRA, CDR2 YSYEKL, per germline. Trimming pared 0 bases from V and 5 bases from J, leaving 16 bases between. The CDR3 loop spans 16 amino acids. CDR3 region: CASSQEDRAPKYGYTF. The CDR3, as DNA: TGCGCCAGCAGCCAAGAAGATCGGGCCCCCAAGTATGGCTACACCTTC.